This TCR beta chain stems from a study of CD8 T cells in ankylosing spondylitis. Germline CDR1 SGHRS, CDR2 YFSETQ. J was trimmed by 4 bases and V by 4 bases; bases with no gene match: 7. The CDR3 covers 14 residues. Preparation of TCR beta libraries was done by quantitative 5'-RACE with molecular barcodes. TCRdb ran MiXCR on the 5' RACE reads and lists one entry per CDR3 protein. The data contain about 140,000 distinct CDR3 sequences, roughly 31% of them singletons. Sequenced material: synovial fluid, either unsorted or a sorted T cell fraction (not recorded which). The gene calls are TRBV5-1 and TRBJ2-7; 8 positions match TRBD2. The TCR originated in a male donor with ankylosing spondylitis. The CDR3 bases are TGCGCCAGCAGCACGGGGGGGCGTCCGTACGAGCAGTACTTC. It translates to CASSTGGRPYEQYF.